The present T cell receptor beta chain was sequenced within a study of T cells in Graves' hyperthyroidism and ophthalmopathy. Broader study findings: Most expanded thyroid clonotypes above 0.001 also appeared in blood. The model made its ophthalmopathy prediction, and onset followed a median about 6 months later.

Germline V gene data show CDR1 as MDHEN and CDR2 as SYDVKM. The V gene end was trimmed by 7 bases and the J gene end by 4 bases; junction bases not matched to a gene: 11. The CDR3 contains 17 residues. The sample holds many counts of this clonotype. As yet, its antigen is unknown. RNA transcripts provided the source from which TCR beta CDR3 regions were amplified. TCR CDR3 underwent first-round RT-PCR with the HTBI primer set. TCRdb called the multiplex PCR reads again in MiXCR, with one record for every CDR3 protein. The repertoire consists of about 400,000 distinct CDR3 sequences, with roughly 13% occurring once and the leading ten covering around 30%.

The gene calls are TRBV28 and TRBJ2-2; 11 positions agree with TRBD1. The sequenced sample consisted of blood. The receptor was isolated from a man aged 50 to 59 with Graves' ophthalmopathy. The CDR3, as DNA: TGTGCCAGCAACCTCCCGGACAGGGGGCGTTCCACCGGGGAGCTGTTTTTT. Protein sequence: CASNLPDRGRSTGELFF.